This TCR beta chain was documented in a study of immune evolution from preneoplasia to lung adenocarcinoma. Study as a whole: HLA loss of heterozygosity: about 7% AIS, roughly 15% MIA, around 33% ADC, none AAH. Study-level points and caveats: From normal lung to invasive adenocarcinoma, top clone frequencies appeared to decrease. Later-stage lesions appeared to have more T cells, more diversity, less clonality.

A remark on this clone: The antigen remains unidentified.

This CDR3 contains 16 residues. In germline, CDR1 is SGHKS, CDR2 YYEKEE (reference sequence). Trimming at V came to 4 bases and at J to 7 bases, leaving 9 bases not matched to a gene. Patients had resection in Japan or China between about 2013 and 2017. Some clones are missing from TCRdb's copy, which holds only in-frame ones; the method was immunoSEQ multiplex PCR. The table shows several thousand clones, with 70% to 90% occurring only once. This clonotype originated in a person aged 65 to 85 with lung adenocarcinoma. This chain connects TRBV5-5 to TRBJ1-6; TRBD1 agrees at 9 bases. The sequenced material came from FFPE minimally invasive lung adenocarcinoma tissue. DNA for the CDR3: TGTGCCAGCAGCAGGATTTTGGGACAGGGCAATTCACCCCTCCACTTT. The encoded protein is CASSRILGQGNSPLHF.